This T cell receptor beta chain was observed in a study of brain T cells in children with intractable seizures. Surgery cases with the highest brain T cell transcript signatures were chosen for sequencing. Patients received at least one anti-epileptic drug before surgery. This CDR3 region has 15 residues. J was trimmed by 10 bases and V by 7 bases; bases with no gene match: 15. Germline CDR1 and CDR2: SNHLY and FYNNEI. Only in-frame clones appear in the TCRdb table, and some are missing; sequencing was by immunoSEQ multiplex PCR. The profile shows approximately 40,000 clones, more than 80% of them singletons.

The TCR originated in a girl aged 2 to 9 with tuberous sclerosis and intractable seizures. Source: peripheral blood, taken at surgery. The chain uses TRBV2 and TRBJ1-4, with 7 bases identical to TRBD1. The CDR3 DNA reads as TGTGCCAGCACACTACACAGGGGTGGATCGGGAAAACTGTTTTTT. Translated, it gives CASTLHRGGSGKLFF.